What follows are 15 T cell receptor beta chains derived from one specimen sequenced in a study of cytomegalovirus exposure and HLA in healthy donors. PCR used 60 Vbeta primers and 13 Jbeta primers. Sequencing used immunoSEQ multiplex PCR; TCRdb keeps in-frame clones, though not all of them. This sample's clone table lists around 200,000 clones. The sequenced material came from PBMCs. The receptors were sampled from a girl aged 2 to 10 in good health and CMV-seropositive.

The chain has TRBV4-2 and TRBJ1-2, with TRBD1 as a possible D gene (6 bases). The CDR3 is 13 residues long. The ends were cut back, 4 bases at V and 6 bases at J, with 12 bases in the middle. The germline V gene has CDR1 LGHNA and CDR2 YNFKEQ. The DNA for the CDR3 is TGTGCCAGCAGCCTCCGACAGGCTAATGGCTACACCTTC. Translating gives CASSLRQANGYTF.

The chain has TRBV9 and TRBJ1-1; D possibly corresponds to TRBD1 (5 bases). CDR1 is SGDLS, CDR2 YYNGEE, per germline. Trimming left V 0 bases short and J 7 bases short, with 10 bases between. The CDR3 is made up of 13 amino acids. The CDR3 spells CASSVARVGEAFF. CDR3 nucleotide sequence: TGTGCCAGCAGCGTAGCCAGGGTCGGTGAAGCTTTCTTT.

The V and J genes are TRBV5-1 and TRBJ2-5; 8 positions agree with TRBD2. With V trimmed by 0 bases and J by 4 bases, 11 bases remained unmatched. Germline lookup yields CDR1 SGHRS and CDR2 YFSETQ. This CDR3 comprises 17 residues. CDR3 loop: CASSLALSGIGVETQYF. CDR3 nucleotides: TGCGCCAGCAGCTTGGCGCTTAGCGGGATTGGGGTAGAGACCCAGTACTTC.

This chain connects TRBV7-2 to TRBJ1-1; no definite D call. Germline loops: CDR1 SGHTA, CDR2 FQGNSA. CDR3 length equals 13 residues. Trimming stripped 5 bases from V and 2 bases from J, with 9 bases between. The CDR3 DNA reads TGTGCCAGCAGCCGCGGATACAACACTGAAGCTTTCTTT. It translates to CASSRGYNTEAFF. Drawing the rest from reference TRBV7-2 and TRBJ1-1, the complete variable domain is GAGVSQSPSNKVTEKGKDVELRCDPISGHTALYWYRQSLGQGLEFLIYFQGNSAPDKSGLPSDRFSAERTGGSVSTLTIQRTQQEDSAVYLCASSRGYNTEAFFGQGTRLTVV.

This chain uses TRBV27 with TRBJ1-1, with a tentative D call TRBD1 (5 bases). The length of the CDR3 is 17 residues. Germline lookup yields CDR1 MNHEY and CDR2 SMNVEV (reference sequence). V was trimmed by 1 base and J by 4 bases, leaving 19 bases between them. The CDR3 nucleotides are TGTGCCAGCAGTTTATTTGGGACCTACCCGGGGGGCACTGAAGCTTTCTTT. As protein: CASSLFGTYPGGTEAFF.

The chain links TRBV28 to TRBJ1-5; a possible D gene is TRBD1 (6 bases). This CDR3 comprises 15 residues. V lost 1 base to trimming and J lost 2 bases, with 9 bases between them. The germline V gene encodes CDR1 MDHEN and CDR2 SYDVKM. The CDR3: CASSLLGAGNQPQHF. CDR3 nucleotide sequence: TGTGCCAGCAGTTTATTGGGGGCGGGCAATCAGCCCCAGCATTTT.

The rearrangement joins TRBV15 to TRBJ1-4; TRBD1 might be the D (5 bases). Trimming cost V 3 bases and J 8 bases, with 16 bases left between them. The length of the CDR3 is 15 residues. Germline values: CDR1 LNHNV, CDR2 YYDKDF (reference sequence). The CDR3 loop is CATSRRGDGGEKLFF. The CDR3 coding sequence is TGTGCCACCAGCAGGCGGGGAGACGGGGGAGAAAAACTGTTTTTT.

CDR3 nucleotides: TGTGCCAGCAGTTCGGCAGGCAGGGCGTCCTACGAGCAGTACTTC. Translating it yields CASSSAGRASYEQYF. This chain links TRBV28 with TRBJ2-7, with D possibly being TRBD1 (5 bases). This CDR3 is 15 amino acids long. Per the germline V gene, CDR1 is MDHEN and CDR2 is SYDVKM. V gave up 4 bases and J gave up 1 base, with 14 bases separating them.

The chain recombines TRBV18 with TRBJ2-7, with a possible D match to TRBD2 (6 bases). The germline V gene encodes CDR1 KGHSH and CDR2 LQKENI. The V end was cut by 5 bases, the J end by 0 bases, with 17 bases between. The CDR3 has 16 residues. CDR3 sequence reads: CASSDYRDFPSYEQYF. For the CDR3, the DNA is TGTGCCAGCTCAGACTACCGGGACTTCCCCTCCTACGAGCAGTACTTC. Complete variable domain (other parts from reference TRBV18 and TRBJ2-7): NAGVMQNPRHLVRRRGQEARLRCSPMKGHSHVYWYRQLPEEGLKFMVYLQKENIIDESGMPKERFSAEFPKEGPSILRIQQVVRGDSAAYFCASSDYRDFPSYEQYFGPGTRLTVT.

This rearrangement joins TRBV6-5 to TRBJ2-7; 7 bases align to TRBD1. Germline CDR1 reads MNHEY; CDR2 reads SVGAGI. This CDR3 spans 15 amino acids. V lost 5 bases to trimming and J lost 1 base; unmatched junction nucleotides: 8. CDR3 residues: CASSRQGQPSYEQYF. CDR3 DNA sequence: TGTGCCAGCAGTCGACAGGGACAGCCATCCTACGAGCAGTACTTC.

The CDR3 is CASSIPLAVAKNIQYF. CDR3 nucleotides: TGTGCCAGTAGTATCCCGCTAGCGGTCGCCAAAAACATTCAGTACTTC. This chain connects TRBV19 to TRBJ2-4; 7 positions match TRBD2. CDR3 length: 16 amino acids. The V gene end was trimmed by 3 bases and the J gene end by 1 base; junction bases not matched to a gene: 6. Germline V gives CDR1 LNHDA, CDR2 SQIVND (reference sequence).

The V gene is TRBV7-8, the J gene TRBJ1-1; a weak D match, TRBD1 (5 bases). Germline-derived CDR1 and CDR2 are SGHVS and FQNEAQ. This CDR3 is 15 amino acids long. Trimming shortened V by 7 bases and J by 4 bases, and 19 bases separated the two germline ends. The CDR3 DNA reads TGTGCCAGCACCGCACCCCCCGACAGAGGCACTGAAGCTTTCTTT. This translates into CASTAPPDRGTEAFF.

V gene TRBV27 combines with J gene TRBJ2-1, with D perhaps TRBD2 (6 bases). Trimming removed 4 bases from V and 0 bases from J, with 7 bases in between. The CDR3 runs 14 residues. Germline CDR1 and CDR2: MNHEY and SMNVEV (reference sequence). CDR3 protein: CASSSGSSYNEQFF. CDR3 DNA sequence: TGTGCCAGCAGTTCCGGGAGCTCCTACAATGAGCAGTTCTTC.

The chain is built from TRBV5-1 and TRBJ2-7; D is unclear. Germline V gene data show CDR1 as SGHRS and CDR2 as YFSETQ. The CDR3 spans 13 residues. V was pared by 2 bases and J by 1 base, with 7 bases between. Here the CDR3 DNA reads TGCGCCAGCAGCTTTGAGAGTTCCTACGAGCAGTACTTC. Its protein product is CASSFESSYEQYF. Combining the CDR3 with reference TRBV5-1 and TRBJ2-7 gives the whole variable domain KAGVTQTPRYLIKTRGQQVTLSCSPISGHRSVSWYQQTPGQGLQFLFEYFSETQRNKGNFPGRFSGRQFSNSRSEMNVSTLELGDSALYLCASSFESSYEQYFGPGTRLTVT.

In DNA, the CDR3 is TGTGCCAGCAGTTTGGGACAGGGGGCGCACGGCTACACCTTC. Translated, it gives CASSLGQGAHGYTF. This chain connects TRBV28 to TRBJ1-2; TRBD1 agrees at 12 bases. The germline V gene has CDR1 MDHEN and CDR2 SYDVKM. The CDR3 is 14 residues long. The J segment lost 8 bases and the V segment lost 3 bases, leaving 4 bases of the junction unmatched.